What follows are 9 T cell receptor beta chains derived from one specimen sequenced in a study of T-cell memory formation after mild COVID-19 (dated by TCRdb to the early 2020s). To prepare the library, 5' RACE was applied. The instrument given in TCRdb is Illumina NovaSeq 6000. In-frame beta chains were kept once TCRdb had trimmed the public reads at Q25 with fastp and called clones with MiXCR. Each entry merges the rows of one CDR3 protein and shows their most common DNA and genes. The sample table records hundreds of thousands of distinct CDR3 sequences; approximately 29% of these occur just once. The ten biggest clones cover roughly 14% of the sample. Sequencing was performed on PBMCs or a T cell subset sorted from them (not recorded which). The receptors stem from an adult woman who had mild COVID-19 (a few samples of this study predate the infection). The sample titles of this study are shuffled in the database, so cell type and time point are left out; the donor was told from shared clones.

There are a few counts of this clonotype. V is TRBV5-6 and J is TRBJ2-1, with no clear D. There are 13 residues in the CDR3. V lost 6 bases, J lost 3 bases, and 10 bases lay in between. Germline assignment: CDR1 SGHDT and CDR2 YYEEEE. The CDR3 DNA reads TGTGCCAGCACCCCATACCTCTACAATGAGCAGTTCTTC. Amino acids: CASTPYLYNEQFF.

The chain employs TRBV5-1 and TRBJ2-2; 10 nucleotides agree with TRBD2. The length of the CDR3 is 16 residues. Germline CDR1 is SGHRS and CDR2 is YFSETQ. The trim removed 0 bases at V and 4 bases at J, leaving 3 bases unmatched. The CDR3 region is CASSLGSGRATGELFF. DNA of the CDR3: TGCGCCAGCAGCTTGGGAAGCGGGAGGGCCACCGGGGAGCTGTTTTTT.

CDR3 DNA sequence: TGTGCCAGCAGAACCGACGAGGGACCATGGAGCATTCAGTACTTC. It codes for CASRTDEGPWSIQYF. The chain employs TRBV12-3 or TRBV12-4 and TRBJ2-4; D is tentatively TRBD1 or TRBD2 (5 bases each). Trimming took 6 bases from V and 9 from J, leaving 21 bases between them. The CDR3 has 15 amino acids.

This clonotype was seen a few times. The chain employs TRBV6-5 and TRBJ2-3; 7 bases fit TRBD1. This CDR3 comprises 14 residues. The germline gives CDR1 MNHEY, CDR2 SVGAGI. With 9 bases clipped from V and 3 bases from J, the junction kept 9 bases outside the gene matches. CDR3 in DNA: TGTGCCAGTACAGGGGCCCCTTGGACAGATACGCAGTATTTT. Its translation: CASTGAPWTDTQYF.

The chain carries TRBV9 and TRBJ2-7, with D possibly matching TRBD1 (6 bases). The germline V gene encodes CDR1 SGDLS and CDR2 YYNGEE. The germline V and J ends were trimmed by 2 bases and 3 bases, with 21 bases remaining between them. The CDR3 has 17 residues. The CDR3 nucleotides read TGTGCCAGCAGCGTCCTCCCTATGGGGACACCACTCTACGAGCAGTACTTC. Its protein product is CASSVLPMGTPLYEQYF.

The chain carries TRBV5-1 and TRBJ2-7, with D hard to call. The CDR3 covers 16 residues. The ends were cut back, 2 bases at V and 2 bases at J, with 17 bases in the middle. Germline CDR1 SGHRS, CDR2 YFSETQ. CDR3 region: CASSFGPQYTTYEQYF. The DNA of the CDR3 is TGCGCCAGCAGCTTCGGGCCACAGTATACTACCTACGAGCAGTACTTC. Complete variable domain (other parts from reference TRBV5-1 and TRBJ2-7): KAGVTQTPRYLIKTRGQQVTLSCSPISGHRSVSWYQQTPGQGLQFLFEYFSETQRNKGNFPGRFSGRQFSNSRSEMNVSTLELGDSALYLCASSFGPQYTTYEQYFGPGTRLTVT.

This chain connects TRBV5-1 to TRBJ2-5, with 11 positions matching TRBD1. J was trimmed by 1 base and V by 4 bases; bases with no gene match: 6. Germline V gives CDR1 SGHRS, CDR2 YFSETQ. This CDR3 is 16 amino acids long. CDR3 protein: CASSTRDRGGQETQYF. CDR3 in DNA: TGCGCCAGCAGCACCCGGGACAGGGGGGGCCAAGAGACCCAGTACTTC.

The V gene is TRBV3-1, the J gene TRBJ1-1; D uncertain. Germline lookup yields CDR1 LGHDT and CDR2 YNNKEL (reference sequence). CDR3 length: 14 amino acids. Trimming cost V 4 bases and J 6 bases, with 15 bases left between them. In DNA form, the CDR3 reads TGTGCCAGCAGCCCACGAGGTAGCGTATCTGAAGCTTTCTTT. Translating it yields CASSPRGSVSEAFF.

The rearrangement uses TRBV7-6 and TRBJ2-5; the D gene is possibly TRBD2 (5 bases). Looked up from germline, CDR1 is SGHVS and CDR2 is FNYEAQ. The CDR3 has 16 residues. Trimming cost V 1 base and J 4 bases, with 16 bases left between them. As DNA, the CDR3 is TGTGCCAGCAGCTTAGTCGGGGTAACGCGTGGAGAGACCCAGTACTTC. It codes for CASSLVGVTRGETQYF.